The rows below give T cell receptor beta chains drawn from one sample of a study of T cells after yellow fever vaccination. Via MiXCR, TCRdb re-called the 5' RACE reads, giving one row per CDR3 protein. The table shows roughly 170,000 distinct CDR3 sequences, with approximately 6.2% occurring only once. The source material was CD4+ T cells sorted from PBMCs, sampled on the day of the first yellow fever vaccination. The receptors stem from a man between 18 and 29 years old who received the YFV17D yellow fever vaccine. Both conserved end residues are part of each CDR3. A D gene is named only where the DNA matches it firmly. Expanded clones are given a class, and other clones once, few, many or no size at all.

j_gene	v_gene	abundance	d_gene	CDR3aa	CDR3nt
TRBJ2-1	TRBV7-3	many	-	CASSATLGEQFF	TGTGCCAGCAGCGCCACCCTGGGCGAGCAGTTCTTC
TRBJ2-1	TRBV25-1	-	TRBD1	CASSRRTGGPWGYEQFF	TGTGCCAGCAGTAGGAGGACAGGGGGCCCCTGGGGGTATGAGCAGTTCTTC
TRBJ2-1	TRBV18	many	TRBD2	CASSPTGGYNEQFF	TGTGCCAGCTCACCAACGGGGGGGTACAATGAGCAGTTCTTC
TRBJ2-4	TRBV27	-	TRBD1	CASSDRGRQNIQYF	TGTGCCAGCAGTGACAGGGGGCGCCAAAACATTCAGTACTTC
TRBJ2-1	TRBV7-2	many	TRBD1	CASSRLRDRGYWNEQFF	TGTGCCAGCAGCCGACTCCGGGACAGGGGTTATTGGAATGAGCAGTTCTTC
TRBJ1-5	TRBV18	few	-	CASSPQGLQPQHF	TGTGCCAGCTCACCACAGGGACTGCAGCCCCAGCATTTT
TRBJ1-3	TRBV10-3	many	-	CAISESVSGNTIYF	TGTGCCATCAGTGAGTCGGTCTCTGGAAACACCATATATTTT
TRBJ2-2	TRBV9	few	-	CASSARGTATGELFF	TGTGCCAGCAGCGCACGCGGGACAGCAACCGGGGAGCTGTTTTTT
TRBJ2-1	TRBV5-1	many	-	CASSGIGGAENEQFF	TGCGCCAGCAGCGGGATCGGTGGGGCGGAGAATGAGCAGTTCTTC
TRBJ1-3	TRBV12-3/TRBV12-4	-	TRBD1	CASSRDRDTGNTIYF	TGTGCCAGCAGTCGGGACAGGGATACTGGAAACACCATATATTTT
TRBJ1-5	TRBV7-9	-	-	CASSFDGIQPQHF	TGTGCCAGCAGCTTCGATGGAATTCAGCCCCAGCATTTT
TRBJ2-3	TRBV10-3	many	-	CAISGRLAGSSTDTQYF	TGTGCCATCAGTGGTCGGCTGGCGGGGTCTAGCACAGATACGCAGTATTTT
TRBJ1-5	TRBV6-2/TRBV6-3	many	-	CASNDRSNQPQHF	TGTGCCAGCAATGACAGAAGCAATCAGCCCCAGCATTTT
TRBJ2-5	TRBV10-2	few	-	CASSELGPREETQYF	TGCGCCAGCAGTGAGTTGGGGCCCAGGGAAGAGACCCAGTACTTC
TRBJ1-6	TRBV12-3/TRBV12-4	many	-	CASKVGLINSPLHF	TGTGCCAGCAAGGTGGGACTGATCAATTCACCCCTCCACTTT
TRBJ2-3	TRBV12-3/TRBV12-4	many	TRBD2	CASSSYSGGNTDTQYF	TGTGCCAGCAGTTCTTATTCGGGGGGAAACACAGATACGCAGTATTTT
TRBJ2-1	TRBV28	-	-	CASSGAQGNTYNEQFF	TGTGCCAGCAGTGGCGCCCAGGGAAATACCTACAATGAGCAGTTCTTC
TRBJ1-6	TRBV12-3/TRBV12-4	-	-	CASSFGGFSPLHF	TGTGCCAGCAGTTTCGGGGGGTTTTCACCCCTCCACTTT
TRBJ1-3	TRBV12-3/TRBV12-4	many	-	CASSLAPGGAVSGNTIYF	TGTGCCAGCAGTTTAGCGCCTGGGGGCGCGGTTTCTGGAAACACCATATATTTT
TRBJ1-2	TRBV10-3	many	-	CAISTGYGYTF	TGTGCCATCTCGACAGGCTATGGCTACACCTTC
TRBJ2-2	TRBV11-2	many	TRBD1	CASSLRQGPTTNTGELFF	TGTGCCAGCAGCCTGAGACAGGGGCCCACTACGAACACCGGGGAGCTGTTTTTT
TRBJ1-4	TRBV5-6	many	TRBD1	CASSEQGAQGEKLFF	TGTGCCAGCAGCGAACAGGGGGCTCAGGGCGAAAAACTGTTTTTT
TRBJ2-1	TRBV20-1	many	TRBD2	CSATDGSGGGAYNEQFF	TGCAGTGCGACGGACGGTAGCGGGGGGGGGGCCTACAATGAGCAGTTCTTC
TRBJ2-1	TRBV24-1	-	-	CATSDLTVSGSNEQFF	TGTGCCACCAGTGATTTGACAGTCTCGGGATCCAATGAGCAGTTCTTC
TRBJ2-2	TRBV19	-	TRBD2	CASSITSGATGELFF	TGTGCCAGTAGTATTACTAGCGGGGCCACCGGGGAGCTGTTTTTT
TRBJ2-7	TRBV6-5	-	-	CASSYSGIAVYEQYF	TGTGCCAGCAGTTACTCGGGTATAGCCGTCTACGAGCAGTACTTC
TRBJ1-6	TRBV12-3/TRBV12-4	few	-	CASSTGFYVGSPLHF	TGTGCCAGCAGTACAGGGTTTTACGTAGGATCACCCCTCCACTTT
TRBJ2-2	TRBV4-3	many	TRBD2	CASSHITGLAGIITGELFF	TGCGCCAGCAGCCACATCACGGGACTAGCGGGGATTATCACCGGGGAGCTGTTTTTT
TRBJ1-3	TRBV5-1	-	TRBD1	CASSSGQGAGNTIYF	TGCGCCAGCAGCTCGGGACAGGGGGCTGGAAACACCATATATTTT
TRBJ2-4	TRBV11-1	many	TRBD1	CASSFGQGDPIAKNIQYF	TGTGCCAGCAGCTTCGGACAGGGGGACCCAATAGCCAAAAACATTCAGTACTTC
TRBJ1-2	TRBV14	many	-	CASSQDRGGIYGYTF	TGTGCCAGCAGCCAAGATCGGGGAGGAATCTATGGCTACACCTTC
TRBJ2-7	TRBV30	many	-	CAWSEPHYEQYF	TGTGCCTGGAGTGAGCCTCACTACGAGCAGTACTTC
TRBJ1-1	TRBV5-1	-	-	CASSLGPSGTEAFF	TGCGCCAGCAGCTTGGGGCCGAGCGGGACTGAAGCTTTCTTT
TRBJ2-1	TRBV29-1	-	-	CSVGTVEQFF	TGCAGCGTTGGGACAGTTGAGCAGTTCTTC
TRBJ1-6	TRBV6-5	-	-	CASNNNPGLNNSPLHF	TGTGCCAGCAACAACAATCCGGGACTGAATAATTCACCCCTCCACTTT
TRBJ2-2	TRBV5-1	many	-	CASSLEDPRAGELFF	TGCGCCAGCAGCTTAGAGGACCCGAGGGCCGGGGAGCTGTTTTTT
TRBJ2-2	TRBV21-1	many	-	CASSKLAGDPANTGELFF	TGTGCCAGCAGCAAACTAGCGGGGGACCCAGCGAACACCGGGGAGCTGTTTTTT
TRBJ2-3	TRBV9	many	TRBD2	CASSVGGSGGADTQYF	TGTGCCAGCAGCGTCGGAGGAAGCGGGGGGGCAGATACGCAGTATTTT
TRBJ2-2	TRBV6-1	few	TRBD1	CASSEGQSNTGELFF	TGTGCCAGCAGCGAGGGACAGTCGAACACCGGGGAGCTGTTTTTT
TRBJ1-2	TRBV5-1	few	-	CASTSGGTNYGYTF	TGCGCCAGCACGTCGGGGGGTACCAACTATGGCTACACCTTC
TRBJ2-6	TRBV18	few	TRBD2	CASSPGRRIDSGANVLTF	TGTGCCAGCTCACCCGGGAGGCGGATTGACTCTGGGGCCAACGTCCTGACTTTC
TRBJ1-5	TRBV12-3/TRBV12-4	-	-	CASSSMTGNQPQHF	TGTGCCAGCAGTTCAATGACAGGTAATCAGCCCCAGCATTTT
TRBJ1-6	TRBV4-3	-	-	CASSQDRNGSPLHF	TGCGCCAGCAGCCAAGATAGGAACGGTTCACCCCTCCACTTT
TRBJ2-7	TRBV12-3/TRBV12-4	many	-	CASSWSRVQSEQYF	TGTGCCAGCAGTTGGTCGCGGGTACAAAGCGAGCAGTACTTC
TRBJ2-2	TRBV5-1	many	-	CASSGGGTTNTGELFF	TGCGCCAGCAGCGGGGGAGGGACAACGAACACCGGGGAGCTGTTTTTT
TRBJ1-4	TRBV2	-	TRBD1	CASSEGPGGNEKLFF	TGTGCCAGCAGTGAGGGGCCAGGGGGGAATGAAAAACTGTTTTTT
TRBJ1-4	TRBV27	many	-	CASSRQQGTNEKLFF	TGTGCCAGCAGCAGACAGCAAGGAACTAATGAAAAACTGTTTTTT
TRBJ2-3	TRBV4-1	few	TRBD2	CASRGGLLTTDTQYF	TGCGCCAGTCGGGGGGGGCTGTTAACCACAGATACGCAGTATTTT
TRBJ2-6	TRBV6-2/TRBV6-3	few	-	CASNRSGGTGANVLTF	TGTGCCAGCAATCGGAGTGGGGGAACCGGGGCCAACGTCCTGACTTTC
TRBJ2-2	TRBV19	few	-	CASSIKGPLIANTGELFF	TGTGCCAGTAGTATAAAGGGACCCCTCATAGCGAACACCGGGGAGCTGTTTTTT
TRBJ1-1	TRBV18	many	-	CASSPPSGRANTEAFF	TGTGCCAGCTCACCACCGTCAGGACGGGCGAACACTGAAGCTTTCTTT
TRBJ1-2	TRBV6-5	few	TRBD1	CASRPDRVYGYTF	TGTGCCAGCAGACCCGACAGGGTCTATGGCTACACCTTC
TRBJ2-2	TRBV20-1	many	-	CSARNQRGTGELFF	TGCAGTGCTAGGAACCAGCGTGGCACCGGGGAGCTGTTTTTT
TRBJ1-1	TRBV7-9	few	-	CASSPLFFAEAFF	TGTGCCAGCAGCCCACTCTTCTTTGCTGAAGCTTTCTTT
TRBJ2-5	TRBV11-2	few	-	CAAKKTGNSQETQYF	TGTGCCGCCAAGAAAACAGGAAACTCCCAAGAGACCCAGTACTTC